This is a list of T cell receptor beta chains from one sample in a study of T cells in Graves' hyperthyroidism and ophthalmopathy. TCRdb itself ran the multiplex PCR reads through MiXCR, one entry per CDR3 protein. The sample includes 600,000 to 650,000 distinct CDR3 sequences, 15% to 20% of them seen just once. Sequenced input: blood. All receptors derive from a woman in her 30s with Graves' hyperthyroidism. The CDR3 runs from the conserved cysteine through the conserved F or W. The order of the fields is D gene, V gene, J gene, clone size, CDR3 DNA, CDR3 protein. A D gene is named only where the DNA matches it firmly. Clone size is shown for a subset of rows, as once, few, many or a class of expanded clone.

>-|TRBV18|TRBJ1-1|many
TGTGCCAGCTCACCACCGGTTTACACTGAAGCTTTCTTT
CASSPPVYTEAFF
>-|TRBV20-1|TRBJ2-5|many
TGCAGTGCTGTACCGGGCGACGGGACCCAGTACTTC
CSAVPGDGTQYF
>-|TRBV20-1|TRBJ1-5|-
TGCAGTGCTAGTCACAATCAGCCCCAGCATTTT
CSASHNQPQHF
>-|TRBV25-1|TRBJ1-6|-
TGTGCCGGCAGTGAAGTTTCAGGGACGACACCCCTCCACTTT
CAGSEVSGTTPLHF
>-|TRBV11-2|TRBJ2-7|-
TGTGCCAGCAGCTTAGGGGGCTTTGGGGGAGGCTCTTACGAGCAGTACTTC
CASSLGGFGGGSYEQYF
>-|TRBV2|TRBJ2-7|many
TGTGCCAGCAGTGCCGGGACTGGACCTCGCGAGCAGTACTTC
CASSAGTGPREQYF
>-|TRBV28|TRBJ1-1|many
TGTGCCAGCAGGTACAGGAGCTGGAACACTGAAGCTTTCTTT
CASRYRSWNTEAFF
>TRBD2|TRBV2|TRBJ2-1|many
TGTGCCAGCACCGGGACTAGCACTTACAATGAGCAGTTCTTC
CASTGTSTYNEQFF
>-|TRBV9|TRBJ2-7|few
TGTGCCAGCGCCGTGGGGTTGGGAAACGAGCAGTACTTC
CASAVGLGNEQYF
>-|TRBV25-1|TRBJ2-5|few
TGTGCCAGCAGTCCACGATTTCGACAGACCCAGTACTTC
CASSPRFRQTQYF
>-|TRBV6-2/TRBV6-3|TRBJ1-1|many
TGTGCCAGCAGTTACGAAATAAGAAGTGAAGCTTTCTTT
CASSYEIRSEAFF
>TRBD2|TRBV20-1|TRBJ2-1|few
TGCAGTGCTTTAACCCGCGGGGGAAGCTCCTACAATGAGCAGTTCTTC
CSALTRGGSSYNEQFF
>TRBD2|TRBV20-1|TRBJ2-1|many
TGCAGTGCTCCCGGACTAGTGAGTGACAATGAGCAGTTCTTC
CSAPGLVSDNEQFF
>-|TRBV11-2|TRBJ2-5|many
TGTGCCAGCAGCTTAATCTCACGGGAGGAGACCCAGTACTTC
CASSLISREETQYF
>TRBD2|TRBV7-9|TRBJ2-7|-
TGTGCCAGCAGCTCCTCGGGGGTACTAGCGAGCTCCTACGAGCAGTACTTC
CASSSSGVLASSYEQYF
>TRBD2|TRBV11-2|TRBJ2-7|many
TGTGCCAGCAGCTTTTCAGCGGGATCCTACGAGCAGTACTTC
CASSFSAGSYEQYF